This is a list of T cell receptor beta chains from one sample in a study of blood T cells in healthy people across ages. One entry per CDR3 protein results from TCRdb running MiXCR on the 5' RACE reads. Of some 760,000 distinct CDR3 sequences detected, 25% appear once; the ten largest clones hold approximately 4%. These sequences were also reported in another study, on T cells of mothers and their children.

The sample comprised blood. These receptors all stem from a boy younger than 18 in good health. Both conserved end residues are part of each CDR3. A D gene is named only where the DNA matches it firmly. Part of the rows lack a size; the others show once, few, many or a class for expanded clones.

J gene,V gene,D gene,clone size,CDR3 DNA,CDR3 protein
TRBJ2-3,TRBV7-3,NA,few,TGTGCCAGCAGCTTAAATGGGGGAGTGAGGACAGATACGCAGTATTTT,CASSLNGGVRTDTQYF
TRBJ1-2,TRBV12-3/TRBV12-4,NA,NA,TGTGCCAGCAGTTTATACCCGCCCTATGGCTACACCTTC,CASSLYPPYGYTF
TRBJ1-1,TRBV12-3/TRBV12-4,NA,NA,TGTGCCAGCAGTTCATCCGGGATCATTAACACTGAAGCTTTCTTT,CASSSSGIINTEAFF
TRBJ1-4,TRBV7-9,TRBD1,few,TGTGCCAGCAGCCCTCAGGGGGGAAATGAAAAACTGTTTTTT,CASSPQGGNEKLFF
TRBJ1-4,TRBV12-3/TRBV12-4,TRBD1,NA,TGTGCCAGCAGTTTAGGGACAGGGAGAAATGAAAAACTGTTTTTT,CASSLGTGRNEKLFF
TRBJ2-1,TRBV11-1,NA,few,NA,CASSFGAGSYNEQLF
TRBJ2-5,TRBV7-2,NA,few,TGTGCCAGCAGCCTCGGAACGATAGTGACCCAGTACTTC,CASSLGTIVTQYF
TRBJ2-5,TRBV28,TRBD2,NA,TGTGCCAGCGGTTTGGGTACGGGGGGGTACAATGAGCCGTTCTTC,CASGLGTGGYNEPFF
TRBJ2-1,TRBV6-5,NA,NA,TGTGCCAGCAGTCCCCGGAGATTCTCCTACAATGAGCAGTTCTTC,CASSPRRFSYNEQFF
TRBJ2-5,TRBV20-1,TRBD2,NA,TGCAGTGCTAGGCGAGCGGGGGAACTCCAAGAGACCCAGTACTTC,CSARRAGELQETQYF
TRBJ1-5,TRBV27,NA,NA,TGTGCCAGCAGTTTACGGGCCCAGGGTACGGGCAATCAGCCCCAGCATTTT,CASSLRAQGTGNQPQHF
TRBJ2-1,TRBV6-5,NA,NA,TGTGCCAGCAGTGGCCGGGACAAGGGGAATGAGCAGTTCTTC,CASSGRDKGNEQFF
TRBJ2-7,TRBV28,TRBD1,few,TGTGCCAGCAGCCCTGGCGGGGACAGGGACTCCTACGAGCAGTACTTC,CASSPGGDRDSYEQYF
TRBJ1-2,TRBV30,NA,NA,TGTGCCTGGAGTGTCCAGGGAGGGTATGGCTACACCTTC,CAWSVQGGYGYTF
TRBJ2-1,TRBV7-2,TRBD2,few,TGTGCCAGCACCCTGGGACTAGCAACCAATGAGCAGTTCTTC,CASTLGLATNEQFF
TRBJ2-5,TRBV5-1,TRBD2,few,TGCGCCAGCAGGCCGGGGACTAGTGGGGAGACCCAGTACTTC,CASRPGTSGETQYF
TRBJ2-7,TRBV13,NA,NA,TGTGCCAGCACCGACACTAGTTCCCCCTACGAGCAGTACTTC,CASTDTSSPYEQYF
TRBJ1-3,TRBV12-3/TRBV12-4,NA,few,TGTGCCAGCAGCCGGGTCGGGGGGGCCGCTGGAAACACCATATATTTT,CASSRVGGAAGNTIYF
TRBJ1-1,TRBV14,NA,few,TGTGCCAGCAGGGGGTTTATGAACACTGAAGCTTTCTTT,CASRGFMNTEAFF
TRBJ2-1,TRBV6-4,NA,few,TGTGCCAGCAGTGACTCCGACAGGAGCTCCTACAATGAGCAGTTCTTC,CASSDSDRSSYNEQFF
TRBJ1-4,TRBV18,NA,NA,TGTGCCAGCTCCCCAAAGCGAGAAGGCGGCGGGAAACTGTTTTTT,CASSPKREGGGKLFF
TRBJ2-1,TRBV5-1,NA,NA,TGCGCCAGCCGGGGGGCCGAATCCTACAATGAGCAGTTCTTC,CASRGAESYNEQFF
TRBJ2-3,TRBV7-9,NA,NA,TGTGCCAGCAGGTCCGCTGAGTATAGCACAGATACGCAGTATTTT,CASRSAEYSTDTQYF
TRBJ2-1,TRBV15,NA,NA,TGTGCCACCAGCAGAGTTTCAAGCAGTGGCGAGCAGTTCTTC,CATSRVSSSGEQFF
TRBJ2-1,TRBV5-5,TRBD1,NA,TGTGCCAGCAGCTTCTCAGTTGGGACAGCTTACAATGAGCAGTTCTTC,CASSFSVGTAYNEQFF
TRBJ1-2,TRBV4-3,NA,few,TGCGCCAGCAGCCAAGATGTGGCCAGGGAGAATGGCTACACCTTC,CASSQDVARENGYTF
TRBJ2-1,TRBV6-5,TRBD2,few,TGTGCCAGCAGTTCGAGCGGGAGCGAGTTCTTC,CASSSSGSEFF
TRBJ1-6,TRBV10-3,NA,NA,TGTGCCATCAGTGAGGACCAGGGTAGCTCACCCCTCCACTTT,CAISEDQGSSPLHF
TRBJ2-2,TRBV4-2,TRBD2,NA,TGTGCCAGCAGCCAAGATGCGGCGGGAGGGAACACCGGGGAGCTGTTTTTT,CASSQDAAGGNTGELFF
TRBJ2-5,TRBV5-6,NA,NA,TGTGCCAGCAGCTTGCGTTCAGGGAAAAGGGAGACCCAGTACTTC,CASSLRSGKRETQYF
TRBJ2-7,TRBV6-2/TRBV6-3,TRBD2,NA,TGTGCCAGCAGCACTAGCGTCCCTAACGAGCAGTACTTC,CASSTSVPNEQYF
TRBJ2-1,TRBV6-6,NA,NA,TGTGCCAGCAGTTACTCCCAAGGAGGGGCAAATGAGCAGTTCTTC,CASSYSQGGANEQFF
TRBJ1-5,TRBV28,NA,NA,TGTGCCAGCACCATGGGAGGTAATCAGCCCCAGCATTTT,CASTMGGNQPQHF
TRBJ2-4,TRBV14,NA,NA,TGTGCCAGCAGCTACCTGACTAGGAGTATTCAGTACTTC,CASSYLTRSIQYF
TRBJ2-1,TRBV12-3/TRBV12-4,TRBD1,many,TGTGCCAGCAGCCCCGGGACAGTTTATAATGAGCAGTTCTTC,CASSPGTVYNEQFF
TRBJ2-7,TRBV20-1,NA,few,TGCAGTGCTGCTCCCGACAGGTTACCCTACGAGCAGTACTTC,CSAAPDRLPYEQYF
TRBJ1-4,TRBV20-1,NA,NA,TGCAGTGCCGTTTCGATTGGACCAGATGGAAAACTGTTTTTT,CSAVSIGPDGKLFF
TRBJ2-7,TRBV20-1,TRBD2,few,TGCAGTGCTTGGGGGACTAGCAGCCCTAGGAGCTCCTACGAGCAGTACTTC,CSAWGTSSPRSSYEQYF
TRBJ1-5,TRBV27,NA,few,TGTGCCAGCAGTCCCCCCAGGGGTCAGCCCCAGCATTTT,CASSPPRGQPQHF
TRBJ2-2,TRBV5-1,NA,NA,TGCGCCAGCAGCTTGGAGGGAACCGGGACCGGGGAGCTGTTTTTT,CASSLEGTGTGELFF
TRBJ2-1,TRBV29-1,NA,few,TGCAGCCTCAGGGGGGGCGGGGATGAGCAGTTCTTC,CSLRGGGDEQFF
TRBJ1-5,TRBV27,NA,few,TGTGCCAGCAGACCAGGGTGGAATCAGCCCCAGCATTTT,CASRPGWNQPQHF
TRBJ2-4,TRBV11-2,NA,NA,TGTGCCACCCGATCCTTACAGGCGTTAGCCAAAAACATTCAGTACTTC,CATRSLQALAKNIQYF
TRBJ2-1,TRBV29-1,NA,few,TGCAGCGTCCCTCGGGGGTCCTACAATGAGCAGTTCTTC,CSVPRGSYNEQFF
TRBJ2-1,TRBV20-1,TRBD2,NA,TGCAAGTGGACTAGCGGTCGTAATGAGCAGTTCTTC,CKWTSGRNEQFF
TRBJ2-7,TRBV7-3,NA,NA,TGTGCCAGCAGCCCCCAGGGTCGGTACGAGCAGTACTTC,CASSPQGRYEQYF